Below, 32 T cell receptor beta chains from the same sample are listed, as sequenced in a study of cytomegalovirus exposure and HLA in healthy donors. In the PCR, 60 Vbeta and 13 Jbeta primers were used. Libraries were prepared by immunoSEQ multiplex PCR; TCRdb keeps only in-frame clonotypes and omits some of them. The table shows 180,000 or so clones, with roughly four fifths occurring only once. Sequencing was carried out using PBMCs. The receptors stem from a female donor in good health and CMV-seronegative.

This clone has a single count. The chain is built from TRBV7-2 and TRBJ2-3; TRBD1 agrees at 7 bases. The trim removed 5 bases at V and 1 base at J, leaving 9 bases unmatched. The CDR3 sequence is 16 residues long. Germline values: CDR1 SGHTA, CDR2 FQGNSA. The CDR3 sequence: CASSPRDRAGTDTQYF. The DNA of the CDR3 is TGTGCCAGCAGCCCAAGAGACAGGGCGGGCACAGATACGCAGTATTTT. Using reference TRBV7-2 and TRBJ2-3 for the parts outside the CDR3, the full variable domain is GAGVSQSPSNKVTEKGKDVELRCDPISGHTALYWYRQSLGQGLEFLIYFQGNSAPDKSGLPSDRFSAERTGGSVSTLTIQRTQQEDSAVYLCASSPRDRAGTDTQYFGPGTRLTVL.

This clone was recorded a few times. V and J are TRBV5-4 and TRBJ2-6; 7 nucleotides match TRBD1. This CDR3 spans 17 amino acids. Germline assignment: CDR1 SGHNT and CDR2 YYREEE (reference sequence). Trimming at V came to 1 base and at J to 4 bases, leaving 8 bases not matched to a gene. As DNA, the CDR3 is TGTGCCAGCAGCTTGAAAAGACAGGGTTCGGGGGCCAACGTCCTGACTTTC. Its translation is CASSLKRQGSGANVLTF.

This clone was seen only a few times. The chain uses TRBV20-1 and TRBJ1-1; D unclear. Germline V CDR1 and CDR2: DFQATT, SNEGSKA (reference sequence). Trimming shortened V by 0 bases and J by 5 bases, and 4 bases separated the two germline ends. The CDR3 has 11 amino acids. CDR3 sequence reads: CSAREITEAFF. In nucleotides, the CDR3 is TGCAGTGCTAGAGAAATAACTGAAGCTTTCTTT.

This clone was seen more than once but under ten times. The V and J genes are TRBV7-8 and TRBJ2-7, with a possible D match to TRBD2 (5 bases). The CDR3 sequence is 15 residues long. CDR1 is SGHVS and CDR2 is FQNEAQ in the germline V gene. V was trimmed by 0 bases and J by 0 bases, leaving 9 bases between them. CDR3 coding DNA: TGTGCCAGCAGCTTAGCTATGGGGAGCTCCTACGAGCAGTACTTC. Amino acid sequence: CASSLAMGSSYEQYF.

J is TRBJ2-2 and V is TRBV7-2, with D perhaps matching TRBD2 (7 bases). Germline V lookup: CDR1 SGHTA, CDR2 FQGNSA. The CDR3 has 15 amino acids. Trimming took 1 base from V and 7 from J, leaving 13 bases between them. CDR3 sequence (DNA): TGTGCCAGCAGCTTAGAAGGGGGAGGGATCGGGGAGCTGTTTTTT. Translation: CASSLEGGGIGELFF.

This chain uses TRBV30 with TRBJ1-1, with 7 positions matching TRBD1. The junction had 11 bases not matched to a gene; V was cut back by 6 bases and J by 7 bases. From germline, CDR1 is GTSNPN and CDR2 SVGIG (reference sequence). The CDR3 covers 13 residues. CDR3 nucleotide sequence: TGTGCCTGCCACCGTTCAGGGGGGCTTGAAGCTTTCTTT. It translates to CACHRSGGLEAFF.

CDR3 DNA: TGTGCCATCCTAAACCGAGACAGGGACTACGAGCAGTACTTC. The encoded protein is CAILNRDRDYEQYF. The genes are TRBV2 and TRBJ2-7, with 7 bases that match TRBD1. This CDR3 comprises 14 residues. Germline-derived CDR1 and CDR2 are SNHLY and FYNNEI. With 10 bases clipped from V and 3 bases from J, the junction kept 12 bases outside the gene matches.

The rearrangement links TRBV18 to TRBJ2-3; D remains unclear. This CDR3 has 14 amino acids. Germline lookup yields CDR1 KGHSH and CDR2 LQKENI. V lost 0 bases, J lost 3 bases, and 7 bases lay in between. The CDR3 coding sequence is TGTGCCAGCTCACCACCGGGCCCGACAGATACGCAGTATTTT. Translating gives CASSPPGPTDTQYF.

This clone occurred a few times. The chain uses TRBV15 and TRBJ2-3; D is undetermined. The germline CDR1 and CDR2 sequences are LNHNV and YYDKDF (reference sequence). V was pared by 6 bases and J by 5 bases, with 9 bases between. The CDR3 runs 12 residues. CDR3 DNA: TGTGCCACCAGAGCCGGTGGAGATACGCAGTATTTT. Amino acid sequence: CATRAGGDTQYF.

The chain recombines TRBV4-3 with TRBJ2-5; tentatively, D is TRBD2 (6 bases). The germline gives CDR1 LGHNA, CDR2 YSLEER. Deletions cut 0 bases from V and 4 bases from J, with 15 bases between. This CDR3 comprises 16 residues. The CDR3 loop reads CASSQENRGKGETQYF. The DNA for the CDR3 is TGCGCCAGCAGCCAAGAGAACCGGGGGAAGGGAGAGACCCAGTACTTC.

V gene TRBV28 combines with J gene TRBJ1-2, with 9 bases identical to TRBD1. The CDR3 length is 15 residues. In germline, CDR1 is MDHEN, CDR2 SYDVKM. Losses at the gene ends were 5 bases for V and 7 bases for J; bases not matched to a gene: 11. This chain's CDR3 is CASSLPSDRGSGYTF. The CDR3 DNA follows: TGTGCCAGCAGTCTGCCCTCGGACAGGGGATCTGGCTACACCTTC.

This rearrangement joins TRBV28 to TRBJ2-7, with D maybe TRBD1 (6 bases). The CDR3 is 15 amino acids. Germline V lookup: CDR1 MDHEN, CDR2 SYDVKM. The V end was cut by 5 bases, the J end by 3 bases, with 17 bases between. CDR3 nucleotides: TGTGCCAGCAGTGAACAGGGTAGCAGGGTCTACGAGCAGTACTTC. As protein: CASSEQGSRVYEQYF.

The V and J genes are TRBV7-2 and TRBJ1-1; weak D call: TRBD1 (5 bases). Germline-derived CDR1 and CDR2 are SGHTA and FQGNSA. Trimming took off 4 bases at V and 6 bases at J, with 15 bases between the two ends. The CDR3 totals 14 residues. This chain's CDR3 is CASSSQSGESEAFF. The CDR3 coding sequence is TGTGCCAGCAGCTCCCAATCGGGGGAGTCTGAAGCTTTCTTT.

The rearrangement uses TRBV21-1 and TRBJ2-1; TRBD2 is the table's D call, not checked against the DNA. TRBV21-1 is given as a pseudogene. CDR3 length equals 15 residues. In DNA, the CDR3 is TGTGCCAGCAGCAAAGGGACTAGCGGGGAACCTCAGCAGTTCTTC. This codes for CASSKGTSGEPQQFF.

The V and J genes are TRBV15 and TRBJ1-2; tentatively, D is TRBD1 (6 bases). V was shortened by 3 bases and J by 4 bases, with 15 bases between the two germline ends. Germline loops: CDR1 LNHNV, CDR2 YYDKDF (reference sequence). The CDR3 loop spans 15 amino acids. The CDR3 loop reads CATSSLGGRGYGYTF. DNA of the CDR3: TGTGCCACCAGCAGCCTGGGGGGGCGCGGCTATGGCTACACCTTC.

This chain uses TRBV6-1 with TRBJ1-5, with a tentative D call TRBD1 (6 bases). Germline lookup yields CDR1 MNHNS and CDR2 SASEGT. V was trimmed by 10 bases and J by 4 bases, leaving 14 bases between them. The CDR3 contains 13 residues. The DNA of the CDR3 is TGTGCCAACCGAGGGGGACCAAATCAGCCCCAGCATTTT. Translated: CANRGGPNQPQHF.

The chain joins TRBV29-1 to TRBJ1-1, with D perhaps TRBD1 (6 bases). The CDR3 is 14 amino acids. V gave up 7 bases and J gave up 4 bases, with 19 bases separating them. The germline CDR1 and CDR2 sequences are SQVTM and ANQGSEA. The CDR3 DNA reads TGCAGCGCCCGTACCACAGGGATGGGCACTGAAGCTTTCTTT. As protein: CSARTTGMGTEAFF.

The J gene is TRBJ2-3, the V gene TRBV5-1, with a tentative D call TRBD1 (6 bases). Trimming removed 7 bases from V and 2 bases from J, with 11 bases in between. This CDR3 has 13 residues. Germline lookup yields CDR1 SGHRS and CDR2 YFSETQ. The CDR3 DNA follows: TGCGCCAGCCAAGGGGGAACCACAGATACGCAGTATTTT. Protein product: CASQGGTTDTQYF.

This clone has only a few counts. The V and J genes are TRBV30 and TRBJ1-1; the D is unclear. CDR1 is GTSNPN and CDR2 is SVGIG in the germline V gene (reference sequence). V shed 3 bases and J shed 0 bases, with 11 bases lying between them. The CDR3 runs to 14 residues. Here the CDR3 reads CAWSLRGLNTEAFF. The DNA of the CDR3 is TGTGCCTGGAGCCTCCGCGGTTTGAACACTGAAGCTTTCTTT.

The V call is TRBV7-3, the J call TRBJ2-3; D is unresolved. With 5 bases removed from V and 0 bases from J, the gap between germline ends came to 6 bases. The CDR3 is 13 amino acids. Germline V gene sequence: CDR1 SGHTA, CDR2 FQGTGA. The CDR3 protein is CASSRASTDTQYF. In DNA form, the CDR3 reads TGTGCCAGCAGCCGCGCTAGCACAGATACGCAGTATTTT.

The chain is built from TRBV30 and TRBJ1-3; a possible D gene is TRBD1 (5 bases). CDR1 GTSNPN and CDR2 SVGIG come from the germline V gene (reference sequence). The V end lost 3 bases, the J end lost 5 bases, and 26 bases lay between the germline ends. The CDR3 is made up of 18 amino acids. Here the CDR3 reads CAWRPPYLGQGKRNTIYF. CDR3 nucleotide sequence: TGTGCCTGGAGACCCCCATACCTCGGGCAGGGAAAAAGAAACACCATATATTTT.

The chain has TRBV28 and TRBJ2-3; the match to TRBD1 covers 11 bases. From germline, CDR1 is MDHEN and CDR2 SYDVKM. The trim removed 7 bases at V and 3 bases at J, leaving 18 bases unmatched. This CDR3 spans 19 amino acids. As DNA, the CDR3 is TGTGCCAGCAAACGGCGGTCCTACCGGGACAGGGGGGGGACAGATACGCAGTATTTT. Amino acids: CASKRRSYRDRGGTDTQYF.

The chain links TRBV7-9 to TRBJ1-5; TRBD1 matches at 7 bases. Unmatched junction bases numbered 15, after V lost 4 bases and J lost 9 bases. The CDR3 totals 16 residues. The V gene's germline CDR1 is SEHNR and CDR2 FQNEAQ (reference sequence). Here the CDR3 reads CASSSTLEGAGGPQHF. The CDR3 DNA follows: TGTGCCAGCAGCTCTACGCTTGAGGGGGCCGGTGGGCCCCAGCATTTT.

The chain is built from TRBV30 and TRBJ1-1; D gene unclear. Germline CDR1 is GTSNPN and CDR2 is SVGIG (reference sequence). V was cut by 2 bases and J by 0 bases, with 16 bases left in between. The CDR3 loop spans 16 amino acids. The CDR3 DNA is TGTGCCTGGAGTAGGCCGGGGTCGGTCATGAACACTGAAGCTTTCTTT. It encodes CAWSRPGSVMNTEAFF.

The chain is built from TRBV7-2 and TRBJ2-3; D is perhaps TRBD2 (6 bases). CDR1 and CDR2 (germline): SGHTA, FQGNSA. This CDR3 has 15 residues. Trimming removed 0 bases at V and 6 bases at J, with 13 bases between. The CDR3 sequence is CASSLAGGKPDTQYF. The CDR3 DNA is TGTGCCAGCAGCTTAGCCGGCGGGAAGCCGGATACGCAGTATTTT. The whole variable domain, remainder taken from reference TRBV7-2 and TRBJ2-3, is GAGVSQSPSNKVTEKGKDVELRCDPISGHTALYWYRQSLGQGLEFLIYFQGNSAPDKSGLPSDRFSAERTGGSVSTLTIQRTQQEDSAVYLCASSLAGGKPDTQYFGPGTRLTVL.

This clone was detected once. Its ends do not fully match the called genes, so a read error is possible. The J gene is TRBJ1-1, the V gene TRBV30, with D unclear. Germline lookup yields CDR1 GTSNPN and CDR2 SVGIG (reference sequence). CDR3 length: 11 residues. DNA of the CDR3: TGTGCCTGGAGTTCTCCTCCAGGCCTAACGTTT. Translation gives CAWSSPPGLTF.

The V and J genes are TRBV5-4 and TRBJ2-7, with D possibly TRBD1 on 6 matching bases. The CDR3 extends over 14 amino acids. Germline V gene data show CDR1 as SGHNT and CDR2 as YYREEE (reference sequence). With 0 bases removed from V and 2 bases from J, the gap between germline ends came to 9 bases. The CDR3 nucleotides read TGTGCCAGCAGCTTGGCAGGGGCCCCCTACGAGCAGTACTTC. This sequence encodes CASSLAGAPYEQYF.

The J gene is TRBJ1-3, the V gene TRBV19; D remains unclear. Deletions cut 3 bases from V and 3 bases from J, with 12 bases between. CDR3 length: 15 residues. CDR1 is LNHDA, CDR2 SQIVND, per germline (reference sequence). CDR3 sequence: CASSIRQTGGNTIYF. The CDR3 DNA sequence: TGTGCCAGTAGTATCCGCCAGACGGGTGGAAACACCATATATTTT.

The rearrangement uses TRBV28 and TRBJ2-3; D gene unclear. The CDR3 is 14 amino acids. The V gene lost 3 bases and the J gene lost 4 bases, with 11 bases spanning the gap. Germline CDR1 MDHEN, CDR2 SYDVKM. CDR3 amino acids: CASSFFSRADTQYF. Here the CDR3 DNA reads TGTGCCAGCAGTTTCTTCTCTCGGGCAGATACGCAGTATTTT.

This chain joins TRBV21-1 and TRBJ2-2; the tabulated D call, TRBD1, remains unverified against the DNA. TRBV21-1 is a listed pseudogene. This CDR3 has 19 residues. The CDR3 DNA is TGTGCCAGCAGCCACCAAAGACAGGGGTCGTTTGTGAACACCGGGGAGCTGTTTTTT. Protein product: CASSHQRQGSFVNTGELFF.

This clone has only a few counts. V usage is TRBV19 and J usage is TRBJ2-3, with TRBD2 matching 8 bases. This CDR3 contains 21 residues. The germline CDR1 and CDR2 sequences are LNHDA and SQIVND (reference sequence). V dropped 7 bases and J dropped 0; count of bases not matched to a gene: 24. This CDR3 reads CASTRGGTSGWLLHSTDTQYF. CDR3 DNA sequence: TGTGCCAGTACCAGAGGAGGTACTAGCGGTTGGCTCCTCCATAGCACAGATACGCAGTATTTT.

CDR3 loop: CASSRTGSGANVLTF. DNA of the CDR3: TGTGCCAGCAGCCGCACTGGCTCTGGGGCCAACGTCCTGACTTTC. This chain joins TRBV5-6 and TRBJ2-6; D is ambiguous. Germline loops: CDR1 SGHDT, CDR2 YYEEEE. The CDR3 extends over 15 amino acids. V was trimmed by 4 bases and J by 0 bases, leaving 8 bases between them.